This T cell receptor (beta chain) was recovered during a study of CD8 T cells in Susac syndrome. RNA was extracted with the RNeasy kit, and a quantity of about 0.5 to 1 ug was reverse transcribed using random hexamers. MiXCR, applied by TCRdb to the immunoSEQ multiplex PCR reads, yields one record per CDR3 protein. This sample has about 100,000 distinct CDR3 sequences, with roughly 96% found just once. CDR3 length: 13 residues. Deletions cut 3 bases from V and 7 bases from J, with 12 bases between. From germline, CDR1 is MNHEY and CDR2 SMNVEV (reference sequence). With regard to this clonotype: Antigen unknown.

General study points: Clonal expansion of CD8+ cells in Susac peaked in TEMRA cells (and in active patients).

The diagnostic criteria for definite or probable disease, as recently defined, were met by the patients with Susac syndrome. The V call is TRBV27, the J call TRBJ1-1; D is undetermined. The sequenced sample consisted of CD8+ T cells from PBMCs. The TCR was taken from a human donor with Susac syndrome. The CDR3 loop is CASSFSLGGEAFF. As DNA, the CDR3 is TGTGCCAGCAGTTTTTCCCTCGGTGGTGAAGCTTTCTTT.